This record looks at one TCR beta chain sequence and its context. Its antigen is unidentified. Measured with immunoSEQ multiplex PCR; TCRdb has only the in-frame clones, and not every one. This sample yields around 160,000 clones, of which approximately 91% are seen a single time; about 3.8% belongs to the top ten. The data are from a study of T cell responses to AZD1222 COVID-19 vaccine. Study-level results: Regions 160-218 and 743-854 dominated among vaccine-associated CD4 TCRs spanning spike. Donors were mostly white British, more females; clonal diversity possibly underestimated.

Second-dose groups at about 4 or about 12 weeks were pooled. The CDR3 has 16 amino acids. Germline V gene data show CDR1 as KGHSH and CDR2 as LQKENI. Trimming stripped 2 bases from V and 0 bases from J, with 11 bases between. The receptor was derived from an adult who received the AZD1222 COVID-19 vaccine. This chain links TRBV18 with TRBJ2-1; D is undetermined. This specimen consisted of peripheral blood, obtained 28 days after the second AZD1222 dose. The CDR3 loop reads CASSPSAGSSYNEQFF. As DNA, the CDR3 is TGTGCCAGCTCACCATCAGCCGGAAGCTCCTACAATGAGCAGTTCTTC.